These 12 T cell receptor beta chains were all obtained from the same sample, sequenced in a study of T cells in Graves' hyperthyroidism and ophthalmopathy. Researchers amplified the TCR beta CDR3 regions from RNA transcripts. The study used the HTBI primer set for a first-round RT-PCR of the TCR CDR3. TCRdb reprocessed the multiplex PCR reads with MiXCR, giving one entry per CDR3 protein. The sample holds a few hundred thousand distinct CDR3 sequences, about a fifth seen once. Sequences were obtained from blood. The receptor source for this set is a man younger than 35 with Graves' hyperthyroidism.

The sample holds many counts of this clonotype. This chain uses TRBV27 with TRBJ1-2; 7 nucleotides agree with TRBD1. This CDR3 is 15 amino acids long. Germline-derived CDR1 and CDR2 are MNHEY and SMNVEV (reference sequence). With V trimmed by 0 bases and J by 4 bases, 5 bases remained unmatched. The CDR3 DNA is TGTGCCAGCAGTTTATCAGGGGGCCCTGTCTATGGCTACACCTTC. This sequence encodes CASSLSGGPVYGYTF.

This chain connects TRBV30 to TRBJ1-1; D unclear. V was trimmed by 0 bases and J by 1 base, leaving 6 bases between them. Germline values: CDR1 GTSNPN, CDR2 SVGIG (reference sequence). The CDR3 loop spans 13 amino acids. Here the CDR3 DNA reads TGTGCCTGGAGTGTGTGGGAGAACACTGAAGCTTTCTTT. It specifies CAWSVWENTEAFF. Drawing the rest from reference TRBV30 and TRBJ1-1, the complete variable domain is SQTIHQWPATLVQPVGSPLSLECTVEGTSNPNLYWYRQAAGRGLQLLFYSVGIGQISSEVPQNLSASRPQDRQFILSSKKLLLSDSGFYLCAWSVWENTEAFFGQGTRLTVV.

This clonotype was counted at least ten times. This chain links TRBV6-2 or TRBV6-3 with TRBJ2-7, with 8 bases matching TRBD1. This CDR3 is 15 amino acids long. V was clipped by 4 bases and J by 3 bases; unmatched bases: 8. Looked up from germline, CDR1 is MNHEY and CDR2 is SVGEGT. CDR3 in amino acids: CASSSQDRVFYEQYF. The CDR3 nucleotides read TGTGCCAGCAGTTCCCAGGACAGGGTTTTCTACGAGCAGTACTTC.

This clonotype was recorded at least ten times. The rearrangement uses TRBV28 and TRBJ1-2; possibly TRBD1 for D (6 bases). This CDR3 comprises 14 residues. The V gene lost 6 bases and the J gene lost 5 bases, with 16 bases spanning the gap. Germline lookup yields CDR1 MDHEN and CDR2 SYDVKM. The CDR3 nucleotides read TGTGCCAGCAGCAACCGGGACATCACGTATGGCTACACCTTC. It yields the protein CASSNRDITYGYTF.

In this sample, this clonotype turned up a few times. This sequence joins TRBV7-9 and TRBJ2-5; TRBD1 matches 7 bases. The germline V gene encodes CDR1 SEHNR and CDR2 FQNEAQ (reference sequence). Trimming removed 4 bases from V and 7 bases from J; junction bases left unmatched: 12. This CDR3 comprises 15 residues. Here the CDR3 reads CASSSGTDGLGTQYF. CDR3 sequence (DNA): TGTGCCAGCAGCTCAGGGACAGACGGGTTGGGGACCCAGTACTTC.

With respect to this clonotype: An end of the junction does not agree with germline; a read error may underlie this. The chain uses TRBV5-1 and TRBJ2-4, with 11 bases identical to TRBD2. The germline gives CDR1 SGHRS, CDR2 YFSETQ. The CDR3 spans 18 residues. DNA for the CDR3: TGCGCCAGCAGCGGGAGCCCTACTAGCGGGGGACCCCCCAGCATTAAGTACTTC. Amino acid sequence: CASSGSPTSGGPPSIKYF.

Ten or more counts support this clonotype. This chain connects TRBV6-1 to TRBJ1-1; D is undetermined. The CDR3 contains 15 residues. The V end was cut by 6 bases, the J end by 1 base, with 15 bases between. CDR1 is MNHNS and CDR2 is SASEGT in the germline V gene. The CDR3 loop is CASSPQDERNTEAFF. CDR3 sequence (DNA): TGTGCCAGCAGCCCCCAAGATGAGAGGAACACTGAAGCTTTCTTT.

This clonotype was observed at least ten times. The rearrangement uses TRBV28 and TRBJ2-7; D may correspond to TRBD1 or TRBD2 (5 bases each). The CDR3 covers 14 residues. Per germline, CDR1 MDHEN and CDR2 SYDVKM. Trimming removed 1 base from V and 4 bases from J, with 11 bases in between. The CDR3 nucleotides are TGTGCCAGCAGTTTATATGGGACGGGGTACGAGCAGTACTTC. Translating it yields CASSLYGTGYEQYF.

This clonotype was observed at least ten times. CDR3 nucleotides: TGTGCCAGCAGTCGAACACATTACCAAGAGACCCAGTACTTC. This sequence encodes CASSRTHYQETQYF. The chain carries TRBV14 and TRBJ2-5; D ambiguous. The ends were cut back, 6 bases at V and 0 bases at J, with 11 bases in the middle. Per germline, CDR1 SGHDN and CDR2 FVKESK. This CDR3 is 14 amino acids long.

V usage is TRBV6-1 and J usage is TRBJ1-5; D possibly corresponds to TRBD1 (5 bases). Between the trimmed V and J ends, which lost 6 bases and 7 bases, there was a span of 25 bases. The CDR3 spans 17 residues. Germline V gene data show CDR1 as MNHNS and CDR2 as SASEGT. In nucleotides, the CDR3 is TGTGCCAGCAGAAGTTACGAATCCTGGGGGGGTTTGCAGCCCCAGCATTTT. It encodes CASRSYESWGGLQPQHF.

This clonotype was counted ten times or more. The rearrangement joins TRBV27 to TRBJ1-2; D is uncertain. V was shortened by 0 bases and J by 5 bases, with 13 bases between the two germline ends. This CDR3 is built from 15 residues. Germline values: CDR1 MNHEY, CDR2 SMNVEV (reference sequence). DNA for the CDR3: TGTGCCAGCAGTTTATCGAATACGGGCAGATATGGCTACACCTTC. Translating gives CASSLSNTGRYGYTF.

The chain uses TRBV7-2 and TRBJ2-5, with 8 nucleotides matching TRBD2. Per germline, CDR1 SGHTA and CDR2 FQGNSA. The CDR3 length is 16 residues. Unmatched junction bases numbered 8, after V lost 4 bases and J lost 1 base. CDR3 bases: TGTGCCAGCAGCTCCTCTCGACGGGGGGGCCAAGAGACCCAGTACTTC. Amino acid sequence: CASSSSRRGGQETQYF.